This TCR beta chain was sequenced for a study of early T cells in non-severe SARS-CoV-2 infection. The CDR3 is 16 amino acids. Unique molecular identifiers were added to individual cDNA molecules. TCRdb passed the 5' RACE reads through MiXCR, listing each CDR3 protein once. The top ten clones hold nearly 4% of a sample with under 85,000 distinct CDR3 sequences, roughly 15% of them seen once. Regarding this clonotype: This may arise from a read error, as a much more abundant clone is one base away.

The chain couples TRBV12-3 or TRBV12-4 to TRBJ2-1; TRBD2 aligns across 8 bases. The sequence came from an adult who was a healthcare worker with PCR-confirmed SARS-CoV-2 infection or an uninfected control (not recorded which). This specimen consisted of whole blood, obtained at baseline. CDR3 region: CANSPTPAGVYNEQFF. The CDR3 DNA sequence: TGTGCCAACAGTCCCACCCCAGCGGGAGTATACAATGAGCAGTTCTTC.